These 21 T cell receptor beta chains came from one sample sequenced in a study of Graves' ophthalmopathy and Graves' hyperthyroidism. Amplified TCR beta CDR3 regions were obtained using RNA transcripts as template. First-round RT-PCR with HTBI primers preceded a second-round multiplex PCR. TCRdb reanalysed the multiplex PCR reads using MiXCR and keeps one entry per CDR3 protein. In the table there are 500,000 to 600,000 distinct CDR3 sequences, just under 40% of which are singletons. What was sequenced was peripheral blood or thyroid tissue (not recorded which). The receptors here all came from an adult man with Graves' hyperthyroidism.

This clonotype showed up just a few times. V usage is TRBV7-9 and J usage is TRBJ2-7; a possible D gene is TRBD1 (5 bases). CDR1 is SEHNR, CDR2 FQNEAQ, per germline (reference sequence). This CDR3 has 14 residues. Trimming took off 5 bases at V and 5 bases at J, with 16 bases between the two ends. The CDR3 bases are TGTGCCAGCAGCCTCTCAACACGACAGAACGAGCAGTACTTC. It specifies CASSLSTRQNEQYF.

This clonotype was observed many times. V gene TRBV6-5 combines with J gene TRBJ1-2, with D possibly matching TRBD1 (5 bases). The ends were cut back, 7 bases at V and 8 bases at J, with 14 bases in the middle. Germline assignment: CDR1 MNHEY and CDR2 SVGAGI. The CDR3 spans 12 residues. The DNA of the CDR3 is TGTGCCAGCAAGGTGGGGCCTGAAGGCTACACCTTC. This sequence encodes CASKVGPEGYTF.

The V call is TRBV4-1, the J call TRBJ1-1; possibly TRBD1 for D (5 bases). This CDR3 contains 14 residues. V dropped 0 bases and J dropped 6 bases, with 11 bases sitting between them. Germline lookup yields CDR1 MGHRA and CDR2 YSYEKL. The CDR3 spells CASSQETVGSEAFF. The CDR3, as DNA: TGCGCCAGCAGCCAAGAGACAGTCGGGTCTGAAGCTTTCTTT.

V and J are TRBV20-1 and TRBJ2-5; D is uncertain. This CDR3 contains 14 residues. CDR1 is DFQATT and CDR2 is SNEGSKA in the germline V gene (reference sequence). Trimming removed 0 bases at V and 5 bases at J, with 13 bases between. The CDR3 region has the DNA TGCAGTGCTAGAGATCCCCCAGGCTCGGAGACCCAGTACTTC. This sequence encodes CSARDPPGSETQYF.

The V call is TRBV24-1, the J call TRBJ2-4, with no clear D. The CDR3 is 16 amino acids. V was clipped by 0 bases and J by 0 bases, with 8 bases between them. Germline values: CDR1 KGHDR, CDR2 SFDVKD. CDR3 in amino acids: CATSDLLSLAKNIQYF. The CDR3 DNA reads TGTGCCACCAGTGATTTGCTAAGTCTAGCCAAAAACATTCAGTACTTC.

This clonotype was seen repeatedly, ten times or more. The chain uses TRBV2 and TRBJ2-7; D is ambiguous. With 4 bases removed from V and 3 bases from J, the gap between germline ends came to 10 bases. CDR1 is SNHLY and CDR2 is FYNNEI in the germline V gene. CDR3 length equals 13 residues. The CDR3 DNA follows: TGTGCCAGCAGTGTGTCACTCCGCTACGAGCAGTACTTC. This sequence encodes CASSVSLRYEQYF.

This chain links TRBV11-2 with TRBJ2-3, with D unresolved. V lost 5 bases, J lost 1 base, and 10 bases lay in between. The CDR3 runs 14 residues. Germline CDR1 SGHAT, CDR2 FQNNGV. The CDR3 is CASSVWFGTDTQYF. The DNA for the CDR3 is TGTGCCAGCAGCGTGTGGTTTGGCACAGATACGCAGTATTTT.

This clonotype has at least ten counts. V gene TRBV2 combines with J gene TRBJ2-5, with TRBD2 matching 9 bases. Germline lookup yields CDR1 SNHLY and CDR2 FYNNEI. Losses at the gene ends were 2 bases for V and 2 bases for J; bases not matched to a gene: 6. This CDR3 contains 16 residues. The CDR3 reads CASSETVAGVQETQYF. The CDR3 nucleotides read TGTGCCAGCAGTGAAACGGTAGCGGGGGTGCAAGAGACCCAGTACTTC.

This clonotype was seen ten or more times. The CDR3, as DNA: TGTGCCAGCAGCTTCGACAGCGGCTACACCTTC. Residues: CASSFDSGYTF. The chain links TRBV7-9 to TRBJ1-2; D perhaps matches TRBD1 (5 bases). CDR3 length equals 11 residues. The V end lost 3 bases, the J end lost 8 bases, and 7 bases lay between the germline ends. Germline V gene data show CDR1 as SEHNR and CDR2 as FQNEAQ (reference sequence).

This clonotype was seen repeatedly, ten times or more. The chain links TRBV20-1 to TRBJ1-2; weak D call: TRBD1 (6 bases). This CDR3 contains 14 residues. V shed 6 bases and J shed 4 bases, with 18 bases lying between them. Germline loops: CDR1 DFQATT, CDR2 SNEGSKA (reference sequence). The CDR3 protein is CSALTGGPGYGYTF. In nucleotides, the CDR3 is TGCAGTGCCCTAACGGGGGGGCCCGGCTATGGCTACACCTTC.

The CDR3, as DNA: TGTGCCAGCAGCTTGGGAGGGTCCCATATTGAAAAACTGTTTTTT. Translated: CASSLGGSHIEKLFF. The genes are TRBV5-4 and TRBJ1-4, with D unclear. V was pared by 0 bases and J by 7 bases, with 13 bases between. Looked up from germline, CDR1 is SGHNT and CDR2 is YYREEE (reference sequence). The CDR3 has 15 amino acids.

On this clonotype: A read error may explain this, as a much larger clone is one base away. This chain uses TRBV7-9 with TRBJ2-7, with 12 bases lining up with TRBD2. The CDR3 consists of 15 residues. Germline V lookup: CDR1 SEHNR, CDR2 FQNEAQ (reference sequence). Trimming took 5 bases from V and 4 from J; bases not matched to a gene: 6. The CDR3 loop is CASSQALAGGYEQYF. The CDR3 DNA sequence: TGTGCCAGCAGCCAAGCTCTAGCGGGAGGGTACGAGCAGTACTTC.

The table lists this clonotype with a few counts. The V and J genes are TRBV5-4 and TRBJ2-2; possible D gene TRBD2, 6 bases. Trimming stripped 0 bases from V and 4 bases from J, with 16 bases between. The V gene's germline CDR1 is SGHNT and CDR2 YYREEE (reference sequence). CDR3 length equals 17 residues. This CDR3 reads CASSLVLWQGGTGELFF. The CDR3 nucleotides read TGTGCCAGCAGCTTGGTCCTTTGGCAGGGAGGCACCGGGGAGCTGTTTTTT.

The rearrangement links TRBV2 to TRBJ1-2, with TRBD1 identical over 8 bases. The CDR3 has 12 residues. Germline-derived CDR1 and CDR2 are SNHLY and FYNNEI. The trim removed 10 bases at V and 4 bases at J, leaving 5 bases unmatched. The CDR3 nucleotides read TGTGCCACAGGGGGCTCCAGCTATGGCTACACCTTC. Encoded protein: CATGGSSYGYTF.

V gene TRBV7-2 combines with J gene TRBJ1-6, with 9 bases identical to TRBD1. CDR1 is SGHTA and CDR2 is FQGNSA in the germline V gene. CDR3 length: 18 residues. With V trimmed by 4 bases and J by 10 bases, 17 bases remained unmatched. The CDR3 spells CASSSVLALQGAGSPLHF. The CDR3 coding sequence is TGTGCCAGCAGCTCCGTACTAGCCCTACAGGGGGCTGGATCACCCCTCCACTTT.

Concerning this clonotype: This sequence may be a read error, since a much larger clone differs from it by one base. The V and J genes are TRBV24-1 and TRBJ2-2; D gene uncertain. Trimming shortened V by 4 bases and J by 7 bases, and 3 bases separated the two germline ends. Germline loops: CDR1 KGHDR, CDR2 SFDVKD. This CDR3 region has 11 residues. The CDR3 bases are TGTGCCACCAGTGAAGGCGGGGAGCTGTTTTTT. This sequence encodes CATSEGGELFF.

This clonotype has ten or more counts. This chain joins TRBV2 and TRBJ2-7, with D perhaps assigned TRBD1 or TRBD2 (6 bases each). V lost 6 bases and J lost 6, with 15 bases in between. There are 13 residues in the CDR3. Germline V gene lookup returns CDR1 SNHLY and CDR2 FYNNEI. The CDR3: CASRREQGSEQYF. In DNA form, the CDR3 reads TGTGCCAGCAGACGGGAGCAGGGGAGCGAGCAGTACTTC.

As regards this clonotype: A much larger clone sits a single nucleotide away, making a read error possible. This chain connects TRBV5-4 to TRBJ2-7; 10 bases fit TRBD2. The CDR3 length is 16 residues. V dropped 3 bases and J dropped 6; count of bases not matched to a gene: 12. In germline, CDR1 is SGHNT, CDR2 YYREEE (reference sequence). This CDR3 reads CASSSAGASGRGEQYF. The DNA of the CDR3 is TGTGCCAGCAGCTCGGCTGGGGCTAGCGGGAGAGGCGAGCAGTACTTC.

This clonotype was found many times. The chain combines TRBV7-9 with TRBJ1-2; tentative D call: TRBD1 (5 bases). Trimming cost V 7 bases and J 8 bases, with 17 bases left between them. Germline V gene sequence: CDR1 SEHNR, CDR2 FQNEAQ (reference sequence). The CDR3 covers 13 residues. CDR3 in amino acids: CASTPGDSGGYTF. The CDR3 region has the DNA TGTGCCAGCACCCCCGGGGACTCCGGCGGCTACACCTTC.

DNA for the CDR3: TGTGCCAGCAGCTTAGAGGCCAGGGGACCAGTAGCTTTCTTT. This gives the protein CASSLEARGPVAFF. The chain uses TRBV7-8 and TRBJ1-1; TRBD1 is a possible D gene (6 bases). The CDR3 extends over 14 amino acids. The germline V gene has CDR1 SGHVS and CDR2 FQNEAQ. V was shortened by 1 base and J by 10 bases, with 16 bases between the two germline ends. Combining the CDR3 with reference TRBV7-8 and TRBJ1-1 gives the whole variable domain GAGVSQSPRYKVAKRGQDVALRCDPISGHVSLFWYQQALGQGPEFLTYFQNEAQLDKSGLPSDRFFAERPEGSVSTLKIQRTQQEDSAVYLCASSLEARGPVAFFGQGTRLTVV.

This clonotype was counted a single time. The chain couples TRBV6-1 to TRBJ1-2; TRBD1 might be the D (5 bases). The CDR3 loop spans 17 amino acids. Per germline, CDR1 MNHNS and CDR2 SASEGT. Trimming stripped 2 bases from V and 2 bases from J, with 18 bases between. CDR3 in DNA: TGTGCCAGCAGTGAATCAAGAGGGAGGGACTGCAACTATGGCTACACCTTC. Protein product: CASSESRGRDCNYGYTF.